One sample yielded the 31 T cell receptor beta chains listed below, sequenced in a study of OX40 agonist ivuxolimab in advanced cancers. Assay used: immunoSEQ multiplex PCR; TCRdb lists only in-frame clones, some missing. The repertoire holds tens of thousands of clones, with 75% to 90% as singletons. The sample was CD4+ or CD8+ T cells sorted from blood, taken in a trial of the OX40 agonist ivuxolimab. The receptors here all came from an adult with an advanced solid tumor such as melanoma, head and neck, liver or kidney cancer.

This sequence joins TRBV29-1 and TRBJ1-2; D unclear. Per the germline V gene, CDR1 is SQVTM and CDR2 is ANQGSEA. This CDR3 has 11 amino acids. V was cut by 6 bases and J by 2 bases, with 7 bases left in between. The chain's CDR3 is CSVPLNYGYTF. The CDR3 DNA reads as TGCAGCGTCCCCCTAAACTATGGCTACACCTTC.

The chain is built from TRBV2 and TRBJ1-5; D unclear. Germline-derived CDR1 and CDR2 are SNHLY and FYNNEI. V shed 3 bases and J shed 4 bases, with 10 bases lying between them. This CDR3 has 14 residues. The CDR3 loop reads CASSERTQNQPQHF. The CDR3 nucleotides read TGTGCCAGCAGTGAGAGGACCCAAAATCAGCCCCAGCATTTT.

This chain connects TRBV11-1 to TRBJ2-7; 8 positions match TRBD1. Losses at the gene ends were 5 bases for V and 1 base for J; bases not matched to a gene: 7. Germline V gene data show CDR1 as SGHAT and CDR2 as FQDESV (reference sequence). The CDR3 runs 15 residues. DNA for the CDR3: TGTGCCAGCAGCCCTTCGGACAGGGTGTCCTACGAGCAGTACTTC. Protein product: CASSPSDRVSYEQYF.

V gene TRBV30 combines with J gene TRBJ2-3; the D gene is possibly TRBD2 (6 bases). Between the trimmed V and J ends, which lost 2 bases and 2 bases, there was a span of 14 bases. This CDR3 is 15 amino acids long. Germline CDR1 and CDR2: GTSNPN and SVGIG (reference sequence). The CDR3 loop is CAWSSGLPPTDTQYF. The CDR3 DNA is TGTGCCTGGAGTTCGGGACTCCCCCCCACAGATACGCAGTATTTT.

CDR3: CASSLRAATSYNEQFF. CDR3 sequence (DNA): TGTGCCAGCAGCTTACGGGCAGCGACCTCCTACAATGAGCAGTTCTTC. The V gene is TRBV11-3, the J gene TRBJ2-1; D remains ambiguous. Trimming pared 2 bases from V and 0 bases from J, leaving 11 bases between. The germline gives CDR1 SGHNT, CDR2 YENEEA. The CDR3 consists of 16 residues.

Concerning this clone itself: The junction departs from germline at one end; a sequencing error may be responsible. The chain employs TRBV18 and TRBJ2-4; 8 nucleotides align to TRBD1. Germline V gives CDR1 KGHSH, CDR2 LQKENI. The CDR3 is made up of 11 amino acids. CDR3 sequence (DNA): TGTGCCAGCTCTCCGGGACAGGTCTTGTCCTTC. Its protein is CASSPGQVLSF.

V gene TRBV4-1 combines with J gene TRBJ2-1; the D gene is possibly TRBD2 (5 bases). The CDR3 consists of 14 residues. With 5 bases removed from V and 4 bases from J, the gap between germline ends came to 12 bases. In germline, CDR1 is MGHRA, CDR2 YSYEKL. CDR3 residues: CASSGRGLYNEQFF. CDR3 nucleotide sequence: TGCGCCAGCAGCGGGAGAGGGTTGTACAATGAGCAGTTCTTC.

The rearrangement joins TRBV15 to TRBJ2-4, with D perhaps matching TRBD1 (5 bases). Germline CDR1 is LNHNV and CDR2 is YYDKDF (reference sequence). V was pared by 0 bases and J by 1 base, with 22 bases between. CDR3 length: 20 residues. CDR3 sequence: CATSRDLSSSWGFAKNIQYF. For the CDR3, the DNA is TGTGCCACCAGCAGAGATCTGTCTTCCTCATGGGGCTTTGCCAAAAACATTCAGTACTTC.

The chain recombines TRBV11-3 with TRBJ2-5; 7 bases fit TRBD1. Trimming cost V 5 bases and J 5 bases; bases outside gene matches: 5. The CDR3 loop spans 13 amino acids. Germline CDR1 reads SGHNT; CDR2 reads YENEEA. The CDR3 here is CASSPTGLETQYF. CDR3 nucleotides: TGTGCCAGCAGCCCGACAGGGTTGGAGACCCAGTACTTC.

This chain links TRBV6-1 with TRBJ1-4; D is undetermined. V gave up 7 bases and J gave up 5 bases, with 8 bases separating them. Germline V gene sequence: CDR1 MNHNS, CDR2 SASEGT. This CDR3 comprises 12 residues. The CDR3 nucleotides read TGTGCCAGCACTGGGAGGAATGAAAAACTGTTTTTT. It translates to CASTGRNEKLFF.

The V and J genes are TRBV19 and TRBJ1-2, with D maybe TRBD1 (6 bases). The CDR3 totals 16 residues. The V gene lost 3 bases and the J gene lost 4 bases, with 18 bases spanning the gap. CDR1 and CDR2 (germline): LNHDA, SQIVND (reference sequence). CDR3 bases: TGTGCCAGTAGTATGCGCCTCGTGGGGGGCTCCTATGGCTACACCTTC. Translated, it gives CASSMRLVGGSYGYTF.

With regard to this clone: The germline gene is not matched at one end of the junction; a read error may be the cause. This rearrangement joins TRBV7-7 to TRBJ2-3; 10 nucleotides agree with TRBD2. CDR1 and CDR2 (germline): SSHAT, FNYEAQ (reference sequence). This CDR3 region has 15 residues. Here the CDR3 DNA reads TGTGCTAGCAGCCCAGGACTAGCGGACACAGATACGCAGTATTTT. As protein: CASSPGLADTDTQYF.

The CDR3, as DNA: TGTGCCAGCAGTGCATTGGAGGGGCCCTATGGCTACACCTTC. It specifies CASSALEGPYGYTF. V is TRBV2 and J is TRBJ1-2, with D tentatively TRBD1 (5 bases). The CDR3 runs 14 residues. Germline CDR1 is SNHLY and CDR2 is FYNNEI. V lost 4 bases to trimming and J lost 4 bases, with 13 bases between them.

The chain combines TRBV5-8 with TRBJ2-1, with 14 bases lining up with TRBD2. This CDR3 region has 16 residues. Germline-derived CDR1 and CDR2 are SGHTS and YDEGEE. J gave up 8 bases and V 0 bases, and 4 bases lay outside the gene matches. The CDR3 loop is CASSLDGTSGRYEQFF. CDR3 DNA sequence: TGTGCCAGCAGCTTGGACGGGACTAGCGGGAGATATGAGCAGTTCTTC.

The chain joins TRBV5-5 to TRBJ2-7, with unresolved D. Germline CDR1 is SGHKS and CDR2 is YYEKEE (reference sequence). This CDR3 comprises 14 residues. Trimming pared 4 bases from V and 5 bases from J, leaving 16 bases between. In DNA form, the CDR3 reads TGTGCCAGCAGCCCGGGCCCGACAAGCCACGAGCAGTACTTC. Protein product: CASSPGPTSHEQYF.

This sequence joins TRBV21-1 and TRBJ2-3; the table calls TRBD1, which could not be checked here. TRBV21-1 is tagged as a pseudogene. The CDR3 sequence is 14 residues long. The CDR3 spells CASSKAQGGDTQYF. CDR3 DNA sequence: TGTGCCAGCAGCAAAGCTCAGGGGGGTGATACGCAGTATTTT.

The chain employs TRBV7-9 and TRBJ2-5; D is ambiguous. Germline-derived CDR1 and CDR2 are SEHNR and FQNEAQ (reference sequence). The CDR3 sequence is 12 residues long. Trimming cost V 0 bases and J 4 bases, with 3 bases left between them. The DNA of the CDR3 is TGTGCCAGCAGCTTAGCGGGAGAGACCCAGTACTTC. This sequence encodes CASSLAGETQYF.

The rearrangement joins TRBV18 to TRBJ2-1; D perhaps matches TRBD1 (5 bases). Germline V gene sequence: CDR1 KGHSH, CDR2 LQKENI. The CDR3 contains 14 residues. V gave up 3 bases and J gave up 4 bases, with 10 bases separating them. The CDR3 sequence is CASSPPSGYNEQFF. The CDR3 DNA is TGTGCCAGCTCACCTCCCTCAGGGTACAATGAGCAGTTCTTC.

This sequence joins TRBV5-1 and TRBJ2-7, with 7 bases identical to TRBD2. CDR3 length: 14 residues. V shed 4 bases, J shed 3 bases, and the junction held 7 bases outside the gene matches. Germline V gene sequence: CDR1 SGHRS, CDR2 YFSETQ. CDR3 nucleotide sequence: TGCGCCAGCAGCCCTTGGGCGGGAGACTACGAGCAGTACTTC. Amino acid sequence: CASSPWAGDYEQYF.

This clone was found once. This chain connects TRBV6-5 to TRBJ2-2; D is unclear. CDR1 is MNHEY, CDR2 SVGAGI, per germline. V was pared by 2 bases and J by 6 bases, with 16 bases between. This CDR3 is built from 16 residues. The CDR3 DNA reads TGTGCCAGCAGTTACCTGGGTCTTTCGGGCTCCGGGGAGCTGTTTTTT. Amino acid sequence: CASSYLGLSGSGELFF.

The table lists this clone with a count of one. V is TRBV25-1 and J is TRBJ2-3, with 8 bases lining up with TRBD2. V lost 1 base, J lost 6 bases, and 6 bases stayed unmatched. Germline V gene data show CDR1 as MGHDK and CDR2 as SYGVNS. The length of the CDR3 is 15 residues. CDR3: CASSESSGSRDTQYF. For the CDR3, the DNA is TGTGCCAGCAGTGAATCAAGCGGGAGTAGGGATACGCAGTATTTT.

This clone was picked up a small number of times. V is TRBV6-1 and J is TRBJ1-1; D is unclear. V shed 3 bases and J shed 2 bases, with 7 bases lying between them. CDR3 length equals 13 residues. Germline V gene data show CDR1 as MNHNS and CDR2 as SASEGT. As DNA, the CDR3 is TGTGCCAGCAGTGACAGTCTCAACACTGAAGCTTTCTTT. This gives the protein CASSDSLNTEAFF.

CDR3 DNA: TGTGCCAGCATTTTCCCAGGGGGTTGGACTGAAGCTTTCTTT. This gives the protein CASIFPGGWTEAFF. The gene calls are TRBV6-1 and TRBJ1-1, with 7 bases identical to TRBD1. Losses at the gene ends were 7 bases for V and 5 bases for J; bases not matched to a gene: 10. This CDR3 has 14 residues. Germline V CDR1 and CDR2: MNHNS, SASEGT.

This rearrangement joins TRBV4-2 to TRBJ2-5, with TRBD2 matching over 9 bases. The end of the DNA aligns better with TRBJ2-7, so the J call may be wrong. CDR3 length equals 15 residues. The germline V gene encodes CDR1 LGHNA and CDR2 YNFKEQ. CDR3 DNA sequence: TGTGCCAGCAGCCCCGGGACTAGCCGCCCCTACGAGCAGTACTTC. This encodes CASSPGTSRPYEQYF.

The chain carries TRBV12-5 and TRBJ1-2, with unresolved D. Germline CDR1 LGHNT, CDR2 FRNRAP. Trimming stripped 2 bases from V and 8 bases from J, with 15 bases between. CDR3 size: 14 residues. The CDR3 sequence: CASGLPRSAWGYTF. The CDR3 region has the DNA TGTGCTAGTGGTTTGCCACGATCTGCCTGGGGCTACACCTTC.

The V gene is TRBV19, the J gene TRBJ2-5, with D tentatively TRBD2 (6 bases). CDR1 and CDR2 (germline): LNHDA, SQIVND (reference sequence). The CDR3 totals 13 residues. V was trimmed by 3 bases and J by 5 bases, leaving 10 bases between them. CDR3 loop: CASSIAGYETQYF. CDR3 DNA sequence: TGTGCCAGTAGTATTGCGGGGTATGAGACCCAGTACTTC.

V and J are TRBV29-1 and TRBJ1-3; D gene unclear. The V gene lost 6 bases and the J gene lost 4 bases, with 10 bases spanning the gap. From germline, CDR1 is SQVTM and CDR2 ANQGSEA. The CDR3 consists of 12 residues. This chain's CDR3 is CSVILAGNTIYF. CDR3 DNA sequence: TGCAGCGTCATCTTGGCCGGAAACACCATATATTTT.

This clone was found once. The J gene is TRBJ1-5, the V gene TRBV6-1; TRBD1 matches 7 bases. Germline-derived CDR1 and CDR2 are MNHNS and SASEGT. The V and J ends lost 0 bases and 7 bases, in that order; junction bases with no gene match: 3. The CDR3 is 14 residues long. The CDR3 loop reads CASSEATGLQPQHF. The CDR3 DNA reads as TGTGCCAGCAGTGAAGCGACAGGGTTGCAGCCCCAGCATTTT.

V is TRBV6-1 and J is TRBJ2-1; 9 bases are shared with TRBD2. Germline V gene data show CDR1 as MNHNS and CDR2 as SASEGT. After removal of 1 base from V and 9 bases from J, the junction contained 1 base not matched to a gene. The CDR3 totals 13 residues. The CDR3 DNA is TGTGCCAGCAGTGAAGTGCGGGGGGGTGAGCAGTTCTTC. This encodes CASSEVRGGEQFF.

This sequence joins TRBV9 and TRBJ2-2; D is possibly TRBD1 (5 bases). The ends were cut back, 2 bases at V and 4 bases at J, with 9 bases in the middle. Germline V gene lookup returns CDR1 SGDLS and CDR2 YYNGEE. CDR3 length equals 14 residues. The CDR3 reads CASSVQTVTGELFF. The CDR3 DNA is TGTGCCAGCAGCGTCCAGACAGTCACCGGGGAGCTGTTTTTT. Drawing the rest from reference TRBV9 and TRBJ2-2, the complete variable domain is DSGVTQTPKHLITATGQRVTLRCSPRSGDLSVYWYQQSLDQGLQFLIQYYNGEERAKGNILERFSAQQFPDLHSELNLSSLELGDSALYFCASSVQTVTGELFFGEGSRLTVL.

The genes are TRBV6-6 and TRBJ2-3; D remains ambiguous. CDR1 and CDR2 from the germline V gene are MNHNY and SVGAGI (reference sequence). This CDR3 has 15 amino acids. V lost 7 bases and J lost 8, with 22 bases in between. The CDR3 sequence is CASMDRPPRHVTQYF. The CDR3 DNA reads TGTGCCAGCATGGATCGCCCCCCCCGACACGTTACGCAGTATTTT.